What follows are 30 T cell receptor beta chains derived from one specimen sequenced in a study of blood T cells in healthy people across ages (dated by TCRdb to the mid-2010s). Receptor amplification or capture employed 5' RACE. The reads were generated on an Illumina HiSeq 2500. A second PCR of 7 to 11 cycles was performed with a sample-barcoded 5' primer and a J-beta primer mix. TCRdb reworked the public reads: Q25 trimming with fastp, MiXCR clone assembly, productive beta chains retained. A single entry per CDR3 protein holds the most common genes and DNA from its merged rows. The sample table records 1.6 million or so distinct CDR3 sequences; 30% to 35% of these occur just once. The ten biggest clones cover approximately 10% of the sample. The sample comprised blood. The origin of the receptors is a woman in her 30s in good health.

This clonotype was found a few times. The rearrangement uses TRBV5-1 and TRBJ2-7, with 7 bases lining up with TRBD1. J was trimmed by 2 bases and V by 3 bases; bases with no gene match: 8. This CDR3 region has 15 residues. Germline V gene data show CDR1 as SGHRS and CDR2 as YFSETQ. CDR3 residues: CASSSIRDRAYEQYF. The DNA for the CDR3 is TGCGCCAGCAGCTCCATCCGGGACAGAGCCTACGAGCAGTACTTC.

Note on this clonotype: A single base separates this from a much larger clone, so it may be a read error. The rearrangement links TRBV29-1 to TRBJ2-7, with 9 bases lining up with TRBD2. CDR3 length equals 15 residues. Germline CDR1 SQVTM, CDR2 ANQGSEA. The CDR3 reads CSVLKLAGASYERYF. The CDR3 nucleotides read TGCAGCGTCCTAAAATTAGCGGGAGCCTCCTACGAGCGGTACTTC.

This clonotype was recorded a few times. The chain carries TRBV2 and TRBJ2-7, with D tentatively TRBD2 (6 bases). In germline, CDR1 is SNHLY, CDR2 FYNNEI. The CDR3 extends over 15 amino acids. Trimming stripped 3 bases from V and 6 bases from J, with 18 bases between. The CDR3 DNA sequence: TGTGCCAGCAGTGATCCTCTTGATGCTAGCGTCGAGCAGTACTTC. This gives the protein CASSDPLDASVEQYF.

This chain joins TRBV9 and TRBJ2-1; no reliable D call. With 0 bases removed from V and 7 bases from J, the gap between germline ends came to 11 bases. This CDR3 has 14 residues. Germline CDR1 SGDLS, CDR2 YYNGEE. CDR3 coding DNA: TGTGCCAGCAGCGTAGGGAAAGGGCGGAATGAGCAGTTCTTC. Protein: CASSVGKGRNEQFF.

This clonotype was observed a few times. The chain carries TRBV29-1 and TRBJ1-2, with 10 bases matching TRBD1. The CDR3 is 13 residues long. Per the germline V gene, CDR1 is SQVTM and CDR2 is ANQGSEA. The J segment lost 8 bases and the V segment lost 6 bases, leaving 9 bases of the junction unmatched. CDR3 residues: CSVDWDRGQGYTF. CDR3 sequence (DNA): TGCAGCGTCGATTGGGACAGGGGACAGGGCTACACCTTC.

The chain uses TRBV6-1 and TRBJ1-1; D unclear. Germline-derived CDR1 and CDR2 are MNHNS and SASEGT. V was clipped by 1 base and J by 0 bases, with 9 bases between them. The CDR3 is made up of 15 amino acids. For the CDR3, the DNA is TGTGCCAGCAGTGAAGGACAAGGGATGAACACTGAAGCTTTCTTT. Translating it yields CASSEGQGMNTEAFF.

The rearrangement uses TRBV20-1 and TRBJ2-7; D is ambiguous. V gave up 3 bases and J gave up 0 bases, with 12 bases separating them. The CDR3 covers 14 residues. Germline-derived CDR1 and CDR2 are DFQATT and SNEGSKA (reference sequence). As DNA, the CDR3 is TGCAGTGCTAGTCGTGGGTCACCCTCCTACGAGCAGTACTTC. Its protein product is CSASRGSPSYEQYF.

The chain has TRBV5-4 and TRBJ1-2, with 8 bases lining up with TRBD1. V was clipped by 9 bases and J by 1 base; unmatched bases: 14. There are 16 residues in the CDR3. In germline, CDR1 is SGHNT, CDR2 YYREEE (reference sequence). CDR3 sequence reads: CATYGGTGPFNYGYTF. CDR3 coding DNA: TGTGCCACCTATGGCGGGACAGGCCCCTTTAACTATGGCTACACCTTC.

About this clonotype: As the CDR3 is not closed by the conserved phenylalanine or tryptophan, this likely results from a read error. This chain joins TRBV7-9 and TRBJ2-3; maybe TRBD2 (6 bases). The CDR3 loop spans 15 amino acids. The ends were cut back, 3 bases at V and 1 base at J, with 11 bases in the middle. Germline V CDR1 and CDR2: SEHNR, FQNEAQ (reference sequence). CDR3 amino acids: CASSFSGPRTDTQYC. The DNA for the CDR3 is TGTGCCAGCAGCTTCAGCGGGCCCCGCACAGATACGCAGTATTGT.

This clonotype was seen repeatedly, ten times or more. This chain uses TRBV5-1 with TRBJ2-7; 7 bases are shared with TRBD2. The CDR3 runs 14 residues. V was pared by 4 bases and J by 1 base, with 5 bases of the junction left unmatched. Germline V gene data show CDR1 as SGHRS and CDR2 as YFSETQ. CDR3 residues: CASSTGGNSYEQYF. The CDR3 bases are TGCGCCAGCAGCACCGGGGGGAATTCCTACGAGCAGTACTTC.

V gene TRBV3-1 combines with J gene TRBJ2-1; D call uncertain. V gave up 4 bases and J gave up 4 bases, with 11 bases separating them. This CDR3 is built from 14 residues. From germline, CDR1 is LGHDT and CDR2 YNNKEL (reference sequence). The CDR3 sequence is CASSLRAFYNEQFF. CDR3 in DNA: TGTGCCAGCAGCCTGCGAGCCTTTTACAATGAGCAGTTCTTC.

This chain connects TRBV7-9 to TRBJ2-7; TRBD1 agrees at 7 bases. Germline lookup yields CDR1 SEHNR and CDR2 FQNEAQ (reference sequence). V shed 6 bases, J shed 2 bases, and the junction held 10 bases outside the gene matches. This CDR3 has 15 amino acids. DNA of the CDR3: TGTGCCAGCAGTTCCCCACGGGACAGACCCTACGAGCAGTACTTC. Translating gives CASSSPRDRPYEQYF.

The chain links TRBV10-3 to TRBJ2-4; 11 bases are a match to TRBD1. The CDR3 spans 15 residues. V lost 11 bases, J lost 13 bases, and 19 bases stayed unmatched. The germline V gene encodes CDR1 ENHRY and CDR2 SYGVKD. The CDR3 DNA reads as TGTGCCTCTCTCTCGCCGGGACAGGGGGTCGAAGAGCAGTACTTC. It yields the protein CASLSPGQGVEEQYF.

J is TRBJ2-4 and V is TRBV14, with TRBD2 matching over 11 bases. V lost 4 bases, J lost 8 bases, and 10 bases stayed unmatched. The germline CDR1 and CDR2 sequences are SGHDN and FVKESK. The CDR3 length is 16 residues. The CDR3 bases are TGTGCCAGCAGCCCCAGTAATGTAGCGGGAGGGGACATTCAGTACTTC. The encoded protein is CASSPSNVAGGDIQYF.

The V and J genes are TRBV10-3 and TRBJ2-3; D is possibly TRBD1 or TRBD2 (5 bases each). This CDR3 has 13 amino acids. CDR1 is ENHRY, CDR2 SYGVKD, per germline. Trimming stripped 4 bases from V and 5 bases from J, with 10 bases between. For the CDR3, the DNA is TGTGCCATCAGTGGGGGCGCGGGAGATACGCAGTATTTT. Protein product: CAISGGAGDTQYF.

The chain has TRBV20-1 and TRBJ1-6; 8 bases are a match to TRBD1. Germline CDR1 is DFQATT and CDR2 is SNEGSKA (reference sequence). The CDR3 runs to 13 residues. V gave up 0 bases and J gave up 8 bases; unmatched junction bases: 0. CDR3 residues: CSAREQGDSPLHF. CDR3 bases: TGCAGTGCTAGAGAACAGGGGGATTCACCCCTCCACTTT.

This clonotype was observed a few times. The chain is built from TRBV27 and TRBJ1-1, with D perhaps matching TRBD1 (5 bases). The CDR3 is 13 residues long. Germline V gene data show CDR1 as MNHEY and CDR2 as SMNVEV (reference sequence). Trimming removed 6 bases from V and 0 bases from J, with 8 bases in between. CDR3 amino acids: CASREGVNTEAFF. CDR3 bases: TGTGCCAGCAGAGAAGGGGTGAACACTGAAGCTTTCTTT.

Points on this clonotype: A much bigger clone sits one base away, suggesting this may be a read error. The chain links TRBV4-1 to TRBJ2-3; possibly TRBD1 for D (5 bases). The germline CDR1 and CDR2 sequences are MGHRA and YSYEKL. The CDR3 spans 16 residues. The CDR3 nucleotides read TGCGCCAGCGGCCAAGTTTCCCCAGGGTCCACAGATACGCAGTATTTT. Translation: CASGQVSPGSTDTQYF.

The chain uses TRBV15 and TRBJ2-3; no definite D call. Germline V gene lookup returns CDR1 LNHNV and CDR2 YYDKDF (reference sequence). The CDR3 covers 13 residues. The V end lost 3 bases, the J end lost 1 base, and 5 bases lay between the germline ends. The CDR3 bases are TGTGCCACCAGCAGCCAGGGCACAGATACGCAGTATTTT. Translating gives CATSSQGTDTQYF.

A word on this clonotype: Germline is not matched at one junction end, which may reflect a read error. The V call is TRBV5-1, the J call TRBJ2-1, with TRBD1 as a possible D gene (6 bases). Germline V gene lookup returns CDR1 SGHRS and CDR2 YFSETQ. CDR3 length equals 15 residues. The CDR3 DNA follows: TGCGCCACCAGCGAGGGGACACCAGGTCCCTATGAGCAGTTCTTC. Residues: CATSEGTPGPYEQFF.

This chain uses TRBV5-1 with TRBJ2-1, with 11 bases that match TRBD2. Looked up from germline, CDR1 is SGHRS and CDR2 is YFSETQ. Trimming at V came to 4 bases and at J to 0 bases, leaving 9 bases not matched to a gene. The CDR3 length is 18 residues. CDR3 loop: CASSILTSGVPSYNEQFF. CDR3 DNA: TGCGCCAGCAGCATACTGACTAGCGGGGTCCCCTCCTACAATGAGCAGTTCTTC.

This clonotype appeared a few times. The chain recombines TRBV10-3 with TRBJ1-1; 7 bases match TRBD1. Trimming took 7 bases from V and 0 from J; bases not matched to a gene: 5. This CDR3 region has 14 residues. Germline CDR1 and CDR2: ENHRY and SYGVKD. The CDR3 DNA reads as TGTGCCATCACCCCAGGGGGTGTGAACACTGAAGCTTTCTTT. Its translation is CAITPGGVNTEAFF.

About this clonotype: This may be a read error, as it is one base from a much larger clone. The rearrangement joins TRBV7-2 to TRBJ2-5; 9 nucleotides line up with TRBD2. The J call may be faulty, since TRBJ2-7 better matches the DNA end. This CDR3 is 14 amino acids long. CDR1 is SGHTA and CDR2 is FQGNSA in the germline V gene. The CDR3 here is CASSPPGLAHEQYF. CDR3 in DNA: TGTGCCAGCAGCCCCCCGGGACTAGCCCACGAGCAGTACTTC.

The chain links TRBV5-1 to TRBJ2-5, with D perhaps TRBD2 (5 bases). Trimming took 0 bases from V and 0 from J, leaving 12 bases between them. From germline, CDR1 is SGHRS and CDR2 YFSETQ. CDR3 length: 16 amino acids. The CDR3 reads CASSLATNGDQETQYF. CDR3 sequence (DNA): TGCGCCAGCAGCTTGGCGACTAACGGGGACCAAGAGACCCAGTACTTC.

The chain recombines TRBV27 with TRBJ2-7; 7 bases are shared with TRBD1. The CDR3 is 15 residues long. Germline loops: CDR1 MNHEY, CDR2 SMNVEV (reference sequence). V lost 5 bases and J lost 4; bases outside the gene matches: 11. The CDR3 sequence: CASSPHGQGEYEQYF. As DNA, the CDR3 is TGTGCCAGCAGTCCTCATGGGCAGGGGGAATACGAGCAGTACTTC.

The rearrangement uses TRBV6-7 and TRBJ1-2, with TRBD1 matching 7 bases. TRBV6-7 is recorded as an ORF, its role being uncertain. The CDR3 runs to 16 residues. V dropped 0 bases and J dropped 8; count of bases not matched to a gene: 12. DNA for the CDR3: TGTGCCAGCAGTTACTCCCCCGTTAAGACAGGGCCGGGCTACACCTTC. Residues: CASSYSPVKTGPGYTF.

This clonotype occurred a few times. A read error may produce the germline difference seen at one junction end. J is TRBJ2-7 and V is TRBV12-3 or TRBV12-4; D is possibly TRBD1 or TRBD2 (5 bases each). This CDR3 is built from 18 residues. CDR3 bases: TGTGCCAGCACTTTAACCGGGACCCCTTTTTCGGGCTCCTACGAGCAGTACTTC. Amino acids: CASTLTGTPFSGSYEQYF.

This clonotype was observed a handful of times. The chain links TRBV12-3 or TRBV12-4 to TRBJ1-1; the D is unclear. The length of the CDR3 is 14 residues. The V end was cut by 2 bases, the J end by 1 base, with 8 bases between. The CDR3: CASSLTPRNTEAFF. The CDR3 nucleotides read TGTGCCAGCAGTTTAACCCCCAGGAACACTGAAGCTTTCTTT.

This chain joins TRBV9 and TRBJ2-5; D possibly corresponds to TRBD1 (6 bases). Germline-derived CDR1 and CDR2 are SGDLS and YYNGEE. This CDR3 comprises 13 residues. V lost 4 bases and J 5 bases, leaving 12 bases between the germline ends. For the CDR3, the DNA is TGTGCCAGCAGCACAGGGTTGATCGAGACCCAGTACTTC. It translates to CASSTGLIETQYF. The variable domain in full, with the rest retrieved from reference TRBV9 and TRBJ2-5, is DSGVTQTPKHLITATGQRVTLRCSPRSGDLSVYWYQQSLDQGLQFLIQYYNGEERAKGNILERFSAQQFPDLHSELNLSSLELGDSALYFCASSTGLIETQYFGPGTRLLVL.

In this sample, this clonotype turned up many times. This chain links TRBV3-1 with TRBJ2-7, with D perhaps TRBD1 or TRBD2 (6 bases each). The CDR3 has 14 residues. The germline gives CDR1 LGHDT, CDR2 YNNKEL (reference sequence). Trimming removed 4 bases at V and 2 bases at J, with 12 bases between. The chain's CDR3 is CASSPGGGPYEQYF. DNA of the CDR3: TGTGCCAGCAGCCCAGGAGGGGGACCCTACGAGCAGTACTTC.